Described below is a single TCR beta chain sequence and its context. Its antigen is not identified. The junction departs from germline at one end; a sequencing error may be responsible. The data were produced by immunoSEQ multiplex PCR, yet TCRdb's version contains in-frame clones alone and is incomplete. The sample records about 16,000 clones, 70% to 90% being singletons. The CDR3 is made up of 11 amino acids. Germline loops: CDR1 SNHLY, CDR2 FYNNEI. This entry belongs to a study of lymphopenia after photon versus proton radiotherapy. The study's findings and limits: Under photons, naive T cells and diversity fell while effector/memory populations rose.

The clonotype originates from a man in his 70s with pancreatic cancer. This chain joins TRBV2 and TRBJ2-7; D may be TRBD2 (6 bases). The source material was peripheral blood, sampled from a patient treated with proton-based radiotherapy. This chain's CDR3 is CASSTVAGLNF. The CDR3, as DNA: TGTGCCAGCAGTACAGTTGCGGGACTCAACTTC.